What follows are 9 T cell receptor beta chains derived from one specimen sequenced in a study of monozygotic twins with inflammatory bowel disease. TCRdb derives one entry per CDR3 protein from the 5' RACE reads, leaving out DNA. The sample data list a few hundred thousand distinct CDR3 sequences. Sequencing used blood. Receptors originate from a human donor with ulcerative colitis or Crohn's disease, or a healthy co-twin of an affected twin (not recorded which).

CDR3 in amino acids: CASSPSTRTDTQYF. V usage is TRBV18 and J usage is TRBJ2-3. The CDR3 is 14 residues long. The germline CDR1 and CDR2 sequences are KGHSH and LQKENI.

The chain employs TRBV11-2 and TRBJ1-5. CDR1 and CDR2 (germline): SGHAT, FQNNGV. CDR3 length equals 14 residues. The CDR3 spells CASSHFGSNQPQHF.

The chain recombines TRBV7-9 with TRBJ2-7; as DNA is missing, the TRBD2 call by TCRdb cannot be tested. Germline V CDR1 and CDR2: SEHNR, FQNEAQ (reference sequence). The CDR3 runs 16 residues. The CDR3 spells CASSLVLRLGSYEQYF.

The CDR3 sequence is CATSDFSSVSDRGQSYNEQFF. The V gene is TRBV24-1, the J gene TRBJ2-1; TCRdb lists TRBD1, though no DNA is available to test this call. The CDR3 contains 21 residues. Germline CDR1 and CDR2: KGHDR and SFDVKD.

The V and J genes are TRBV20-1 and TRBJ2-5; TCRdb's D call of TRBD2 is untestable without DNA. This CDR3 comprises 14 residues. Germline V gene sequence: CDR1 DFQATT, CDR2 SNEGSKA (reference sequence). CDR3: CSARESTRQETQYF.

The chain uses TRBV6-2 or TRBV6-3 and TRBJ2-5. This CDR3 has 16 amino acids. The germline V gene has CDR1 MNHEY and CDR2 SVGEGT. The CDR3 here is CASSYSKAVKRETQYF.

This rearrangement joins TRBV2 to TRBJ2-3; TCRdb selects TRBD1, and the lack of DNA leaves this call unchecked. Germline CDR1 reads SNHLY; CDR2 reads FYNNEI. CDR3 length equals 15 residues. The CDR3 is CASRSQGKRTDTQYF.

The chain uses TRBV29-1 and TRBJ2-3; TCRdb gives TRBD2 as the D gene, but with no DNA this cannot be confirmed. CDR3 size: 14 residues. Germline V gives CDR1 SQVTM, CDR2 ANQGSEA. The CDR3 sequence: CSVEGQGRTDTQYF.

The genes are TRBV29-1 and TRBJ2-5. The CDR3 sequence is 11 residues long. Germline V gene sequence: CDR1 SQVTM, CDR2 ANQGSEA. The CDR3 is CSVEYGETQYF. The whole variable domain, filled in from reference TRBV29-1 and TRBJ2-5, reads SAVISQKPSRDICQRGTSLTIQCQVDSQVTMMFWYRQQPGQSLTLIATANQGSEATYESGFVIDKFPISRPNLTFSTLTVSNMSPEDSSIYLCSVEYGETQYFGPGTRLLVL.